This TCR beta chain came from a study of Graves' ophthalmopathy and Graves' hyperthyroidism. Study-level information: Stable hyperthyroidism referred to disease that showed no ophthalmopathy within 18 months of follow-up. Overall study findings and caveats: In predicting ophthalmopathy progression, the model reached nearly 71% sensitivity and 72% to 85% specificity.

Ages of hyperthyroidism patients ran from 18 to 65, and their diagnoses were new, under 2 months' duration. RNA transcripts served as template for amplifying TCR beta CDR3 sequences. Scientists carried out first-round RT-PCR using HTBI primers and then a second-round multiplex PCR. TCRdb called the multiplex PCR reads again in MiXCR, with one record for every CDR3 protein. The sample records over a million distinct CDR3 sequences, less than 45% being singletons. This clonotype was detected a few times. Antigen specificity is unknown. V was shortened by 6 bases and J by 8 bases, with 14 bases between the two germline ends. The CDR3 is 13 residues long. Germline CDR1 and CDR2: MNHNY and SVGAGI (reference sequence).

The chain combines TRBV6-6 with TRBJ1-5, with D perhaps matching TRBD1 (5 bases). Sequencing used peripheral blood or thyroid tissue (not recorded which). The clonotype comes from an adult man with Graves' hyperthyroidism. The CDR3 DNA follows: TGTGCCAGCAGAAACGACGGGACTGAGCCCCAGCATTTT. Its protein is CASRNDGTEPQHF.